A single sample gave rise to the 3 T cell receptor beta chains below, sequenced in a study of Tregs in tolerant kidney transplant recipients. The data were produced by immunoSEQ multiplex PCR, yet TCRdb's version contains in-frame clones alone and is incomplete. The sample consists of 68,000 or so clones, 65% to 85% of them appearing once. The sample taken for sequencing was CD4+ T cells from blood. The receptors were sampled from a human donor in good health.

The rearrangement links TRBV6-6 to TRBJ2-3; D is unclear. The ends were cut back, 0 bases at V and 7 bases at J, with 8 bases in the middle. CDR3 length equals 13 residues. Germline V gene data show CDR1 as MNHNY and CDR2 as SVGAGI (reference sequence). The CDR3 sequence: CASSYSTVNTQYF. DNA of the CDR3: TGTGCCAGCAGTTACTCGACGGTAAATACGCAGTATTTT.

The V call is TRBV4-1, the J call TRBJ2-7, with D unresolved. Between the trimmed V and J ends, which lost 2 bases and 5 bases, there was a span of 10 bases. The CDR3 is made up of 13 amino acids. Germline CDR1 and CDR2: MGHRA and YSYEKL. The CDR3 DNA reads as TGCGCCAGCAGCCAACACGGTTTGGACGAGCAGTACTTC. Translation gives CASSQHGLDEQYF.

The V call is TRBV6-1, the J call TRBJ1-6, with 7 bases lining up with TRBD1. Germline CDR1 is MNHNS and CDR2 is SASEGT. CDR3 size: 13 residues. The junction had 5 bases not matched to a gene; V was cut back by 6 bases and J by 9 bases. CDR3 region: CASRTGARSPLHF. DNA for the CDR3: TGTGCCAGCAGAACAGGGGCCCGTTCACCCCTCCACTTT.